This TCR beta chain was sequenced for a study of OX40 agonist ivuxolimab in advanced cancers. This CDR3 contains 12 residues. The V end lost 2 bases, the J end lost 10 bases, and 7 bases lay between the germline ends. Germline values: CDR1 SGDLS, CDR2 YYNGEE. Some clones are missing from TCRdb's copy, which holds only in-frame ones; the method was immunoSEQ multiplex PCR. The sample comprises tens of thousands of clones, about nine tenths of which are singletons, and less than 5% rests with the top ten. The sample consisted of CD4+ or CD8+ T cells sorted from blood, taken in a trial of the OX40 agonist ivuxolimab. V gene TRBV9 combines with J gene TRBJ1-6; no clear D gene. The sequence came from an adult with an advanced solid tumor such as melanoma, head and neck, liver or kidney cancer. The CDR3 sequence: CASSVRSSPLHF. In DNA, the CDR3 is TGTGCCAGCAGCGTTCGTTCCTCACCCCTCCACTTT.